One and the same sample provided the 22 T cell receptor beta chains below, sequenced in a study of T-cell memory formation after mild COVID-19. TCRdb recomputed calls from the 5' RACE reads with MiXCR, one row per CDR3 protein. The sample holds about 250,000 distinct CDR3 sequences; about a sixth are singletons and the top ten take approximately 3.5%. Specimen: PBMCs or a T cell subset sorted from them (not recorded which). The receptors shown here come from a man aged 18 to 30 who had mild COVID-19 (a few samples of this study predate the infection). Cell type and time point are not known.

This clonotype showed up just a few times. The rearrangement joins TRBV5-5 to TRBJ1-4; TRBD1 matches at 10 bases. V lost 4 bases, J lost 7 bases, and 4 bases stayed unmatched. The CDR3 has 14 residues. In germline, CDR1 is SGHKS, CDR2 YYEKEE (reference sequence). In DNA, the CDR3 is TGTGCCAGCAGCACCTGGACAGGGGGTGAAAAACTGTTTTTT. Translating it yields CASSTWTGGEKLFF.

The V and J genes are TRBV28 and TRBJ2-3; tentatively, D is TRBD1 (6 bases). The V gene's germline CDR1 is MDHEN and CDR2 SYDVKM. Trimming shortened V by 7 bases and J by 3 bases, and 20 bases separated the two germline ends. The CDR3 runs to 16 residues. The chain's CDR3 is CASNEAGATDTDTQYF. CDR3 DNA sequence: TGTGCCAGCAACGAAGCAGGGGCAACGGATACAGATACGCAGTATTTT.

The table lists this clonotype with many counts. An end of the junction differs from the germline gene, which may be a read error. This chain connects TRBV12-3 or TRBV12-4 to TRBJ2-2, with D maybe TRBD2 (6 bases). The CDR3 is 13 residues long. CDR3 DNA sequence: TGCGCCAGCAGCTTGGGGGGAGCCGGGGAGCTGTTTTTT. Translating it yields CASSLGGAGELFF.

This clonotype has a handful of counts. This CDR3 is CASGLFTGELFF. As DNA, the CDR3 is TGCGCCAGCGGACTTTTCACCGGGGAGCTGTTTTTT. This chain uses TRBV5-1 with TRBJ2-2; D might be TRBD2 (5 bases). Between the trimmed V and J ends, which lost 7 bases and 4 bases, there was a span of 8 bases. Germline V gene data show CDR1 as SGHRS and CDR2 as YFSETQ. The CDR3 contains 12 residues.

The chain is built from TRBV29-1 and TRBJ2-1; unclear D gene. The CDR3 is 12 amino acids. Germline V gene lookup returns CDR1 SQVTM and CDR2 ANQGSEA. Between the trimmed V and J ends, which lost 4 bases and 0 bases, there was a span of 4 bases. The CDR3 DNA reads as TGCAGCGTTGGGTACTCCTACAATGAGCAGTTCTTC. Translation: CSVGYSYNEQFF.

This clonotype was seen ten or more times. J is TRBJ2-1 and V is TRBV5-6; no clear D gene. The CDR3 totals 13 residues. Germline CDR1 and CDR2: SGHDT and YYEEEE. V lost 0 bases, J lost 5 bases, and 6 bases lay in between. CDR3 sequence (DNA): TGTGCCAGCAGCTTGGACGAGAACAATGAGCAGTTCTTC. Protein: CASSLDENNEQFF.

This clonotype has just a few counts. The CDR3 DNA sequence: TGTGCCAGCAGCCAACGGAGAGTTTCGGGGCAGCCCCAGCATTTT. Its translation is CASSQRRVSGQPQHF. V usage is TRBV3-2 and J usage is TRBJ1-5. TRBV3-2 corresponds to a pseudogene. This CDR3 is 15 amino acids long.

This clonotype was seen at least ten times. The chain joins TRBV7-6 to TRBJ2-1; D is unresolved. This CDR3 has 11 residues. Trimming cost V 5 bases and J 5 bases, with 4 bases left between them. The germline gives CDR1 SGHVS, CDR2 FNYEAQ. The CDR3 nucleotides are TGTGCCAGCAGCACCAACAATGAGCAGTTCTTC. Protein: CASSTNNEQFF.

The sample holds many counts of this clonotype. V gene TRBV5-1 combines with J gene TRBJ1-1; no reliable D call. The V and J ends lost 1 base and 3 bases respectively, with 22 bases between them. The length of the CDR3 is 18 residues. Germline V gene sequence: CDR1 SGHRS, CDR2 YFSETQ. The CDR3 loop reads CASSLRFLSPQKHTEAFF. The CDR3 DNA is TGCGCCAGCAGCTTGAGGTTCTTATCCCCCCAGAAGCACACTGAAGCTTTCTTT.

This clonotype has only a few counts. CDR3 DNA: TGTGCCAGCAGTTTATCGAGAGGCGTTGAGCAGTTCTTC. It yields the protein CASSLSRGVEQFF. The chain links TRBV27 to TRBJ2-1; unclear D gene. V lost 0 bases and J lost 9, with 9 bases in between. Germline CDR1 reads MNHEY; CDR2 reads SMNVEV (reference sequence). The CDR3 is made up of 13 amino acids.

This clonotype was seen only a few times. The V call is TRBV3-1, the J call TRBJ1-1; 8 bases are a match to TRBD1. J gave up 0 bases and V 5 bases, and 8 bases lay outside the gene matches. From germline, CDR1 is LGHDT and CDR2 YNNKEL (reference sequence). The CDR3 is 16 residues long. In nucleotides, the CDR3 is TGTGCCAGCAGCAGGACAGGGATTATCATGAACACTGAAGCTTTCTTT. This codes for CASSRTGIIMNTEAFF.

Many counts were recorded for this clonotype. V usage is TRBV5-1 and J usage is TRBJ1-6, with TRBD1 matching 9 bases. The germline gives CDR1 SGHRS, CDR2 YFSETQ. After removal of 4 bases from V and 9 bases from J, the junction contained 8 bases not matched to a gene. This CDR3 contains 15 residues. The CDR3 coding sequence is TGCGCCAGCAGCCCGTCGGGACAGGGACGTTCACCCCTCCACTTT. Amino acid sequence: CASSPSGQGRSPLHF. The full variable domain, rest sourced from reference TRBV5-1 and TRBJ1-6, is KAGVTQTPRYLIKTRGQQVTLSCSPISGHRSVSWYQQTPGQGLQFLFEYFSETQRNKGNFPGRFSGRQFSNSRSEMNVSTLELGDSALYLCASSPSGQGRSPLHFGNGTRLTVT.

This clonotype was seen a few times. This sequence joins TRBV28 and TRBJ1-2, with D unclear. Germline-derived CDR1 and CDR2 are MDHEN and SYDVKM. Trimming stripped 7 bases from V and 5 bases from J, with 17 bases between. The length of the CDR3 is 14 residues. CDR3: CASTPDGRGYGYTF. CDR3 nucleotide sequence: TGTGCCAGCACGCCTGATGGCCGCGGATATGGCTACACCTTC.

This chain links TRBV7-8 with TRBJ2-5; D remains ambiguous. This CDR3 region has 13 residues. V gave up 3 bases and J gave up 3 bases, with 8 bases separating them. In germline, CDR1 is SGHVS, CDR2 FQNEAQ. The chain's CDR3 is CASSLSRKETQYF. CDR3 DNA: TGTGCCAGCAGCTTGAGTAGAAAAGAGACCCAGTACTTC. Variable domain in full (rest from reference TRBV7-8 and TRBJ2-5): GAGVSQSPRYKVAKRGQDVALRCDPISGHVSLFWYQQALGQGPEFLTYFQNEAQLDKSGLPSDRFFAERPEGSVSTLKIQRTQQEDSAVYLCASSLSRKETQYFGPGTRLLVL.

This clonotype was picked up a small number of times. This chain links TRBV6-6 with TRBJ1-5; D unresolved. Germline V CDR1 and CDR2: MNHNY, SVGAGI (reference sequence). The V end was cut by 4 bases, the J end by 3 bases, with 13 bases between. The CDR3 is 15 amino acids. The CDR3 DNA follows: TGTGCCAGCAGTTCGTTCGACGGAGTCAATCAGCCCCAGCATTTT. Its protein product is CASSSFDGVNQPQHF.

This clonotype was recorded a few times. J is TRBJ1-4 and V is TRBV7-9, with TRBD1 as a possible D gene (6 bases). CDR3 length equals 14 residues. Between the trimmed V and J ends, which lost 2 bases and 5 bases, there was a span of 9 bases. Germline assignment: CDR1 SEHNR and CDR2 FQNEAQ (reference sequence). CDR3 sequence (DNA): TGTGCCAGCAGCTTAAGGGACATAAATGAAAAACTGTTTTTT. This gives the protein CASSLRDINEKLFF.

This clonotype was counted a few times. J is TRBJ2-1 and V is TRBV4-2; 8 nucleotides match TRBD2. The CDR3 contains 16 residues. With 0 bases clipped from V and 5 bases from J, the junction kept 6 bases outside the gene matches. Germline lookup yields CDR1 LGHNA and CDR2 YNFKEQ. CDR3: CASSQEPGTRDNEQFF. The CDR3 DNA sequence: TGTGCCAGCAGCCAAGAGCCCGGGACTAGGGACAATGAGCAGTTCTTC.

The table lists this clonotype with a few counts. This sequence joins TRBV10-3 and TRBJ1-5; D is unresolved. V was trimmed by 4 bases and J by 5 bases, leaving 15 bases between them. There are 15 residues in the CDR3. Germline lookup yields CDR1 ENHRY and CDR2 SYGVKD. The CDR3 nucleotides are TGTGCCATCAGTGCCAGTTTGGGGATCGATCAGCCCCAGCATTTT. As protein: CAISASLGIDQPQHF.

The V and J genes are TRBV3-1 and TRBJ2-7; 10 positions match TRBD1. The CDR3 has 17 amino acids. With 4 bases clipped from V and 7 bases from J, the junction kept 16 bases outside the gene matches. The V gene's germline CDR1 is LGHDT and CDR2 YNNKEL (reference sequence). Written as DNA, the CDR3 is TGTGCCAGCAGCCCGGGATTTGGGCGACAGGGGGCATGGGAGCAGTACGTC. It codes for CASSPGFGRQGAWEQYV.

The chain uses TRBV4-3 and TRBJ1-6; D is unclear. V lost 0 bases, J lost 4 bases, and 7 bases lay in between. The CDR3 covers 15 residues. Germline CDR1 reads LGHNA; CDR2 reads YSLEER. The CDR3 loop is CASSQEGQYNSPLHF. CDR3 sequence (DNA): TGCGCCAGCAGCCAAGAGGGCCAGTATAATTCACCCCTCCACTTT.

The CDR3 is CASSPGSSGAQETQYF. CDR3 sequence (DNA): TGCGCCAGCAGCCCAGGTTCGTCGGGGGCCCAAGAGACCCAGTACTTC. V usage is TRBV5-1 and J usage is TRBJ2-5, with D perhaps assigned TRBD1 or TRBD2 (6 bases each). CDR1 is SGHRS and CDR2 is YFSETQ in the germline V gene. This CDR3 is built from 16 residues. V was shortened by 4 bases and J by 1 base, with 17 bases between the two germline ends.

This chain connects TRBV7-2 to TRBJ2-6; D gene unclear. The germline V gene has CDR1 SGHTA and CDR2 FQGNSA. CDR3 size: 15 residues. Trimming pared 3 bases from V and 2 bases from J, leaving 8 bases between. CDR3 sequence reads: CASSFTVTGANVLTF. DNA of the CDR3: TGTGCCAGCAGCTTCACAGTGACTGGGGCCAACGTCCTGACTTTC.